A single sample gave rise to the 24 T cell receptor beta chains below, sequenced in a study of T cells after posttransplantation cyclophosphamide (dated by TCRdb to the mid-2010s). The meaning of the sample's treatment or condition label: high-dose cyclophosphamide on days +3 and +4 as single-agent GVHD prophylaxis. PTCy patients received busulfan and fludarabine conditioning, a related or unrelated marrow graft, and cyclophosphamide on days +3 and +4. Preparation of the library involved the immunoSEQ multiplex PCR assay. The table was pulled from immuneACCESS by TCRdb, which kept in-frame rearrangements only. Such tables lose some clones; where checked, under half of the loss comes from unresolved V genes, and the rest has no known cause. This sample holds some 2,100 clones; roughly four fifths were observed only once. The top ten clonotypes cover around 10% of the sample. The starting material was CD8+ T cells sorted from blood, obtained approximately 330 days after allogeneic stem cell transplant with posttransplant cyclophosphamide. These receptors came from a male patient in his fifties or sixties who received an allogeneic stem cell transplant from a related donor and was CMV-positive. Where a transplant has occurred, the graft donor may have supplied some of the T cells.

The rearrangement joins TRBV6-5 to TRBJ2-1; 7 bases align to TRBD2. Germline CDR1 reads MNHEY; CDR2 reads SVGAGI. V gave up 7 bases and J gave up 12 bases; unmatched junction bases: 18. The CDR3 extends over 15 amino acids. CDR3 in amino acids: CASTSWEGGSDLQFF. CDR3 DNA: TGTGCCAGCACTTCATGGGAGGGCGGCAGTGATTTGCAGTTCTTC.

The chain carries TRBV6-5 and TRBJ2-1; 8 bases fit TRBD2. The V and J ends lost 1 base and 3 bases, in that order; junction bases with no gene match: 2. The germline CDR1 and CDR2 sequences are MNHEY and SVGAGI. The CDR3 totals 15 residues. The CDR3 DNA reads as TGTGCCAGCAGTTACTTGGCGGGAGGCTACAATGAGCAGTTCTTC. As protein: CASSYLAGGYNEQFF.

This clone was recorded a few times. The chain is built from TRBV5-4 and TRBJ1-1; D is unresolved. This CDR3 is 15 amino acids long. Deletions cut 4 bases from V and 0 bases from J, with 13 bases between. The germline gives CDR1 SGHNT, CDR2 YYREEE (reference sequence). The CDR3 protein is CASSPGGNMNTEAFF. The CDR3 nucleotides read TGTGCCAGCAGCCCTGGAGGTAACATGAACACTGAAGCTTTCTTT.

The chain carries TRBV7-9 and TRBJ2-1, with unresolved D. Trimming took 4 bases from V and 7 from J, leaving 14 bases between them. This CDR3 has 14 residues. The germline V gene encodes CDR1 SEHNR and CDR2 FQNEAQ (reference sequence). CDR3 region: CASSSPRFVNEQFF. DNA of the CDR3: TGTGCCAGCAGCTCTCCGAGGTTTGTAAATGAGCAGTTCTTC.

There are a few counts of this clone. This chain links TRBV29-1 with TRBJ1-1; D unclear. This CDR3 comprises 13 residues. V lost 2 bases and J 4 bases, leaving 11 bases between the germline ends. Germline loops: CDR1 SQVTM, CDR2 ANQGSEA. The DNA for the CDR3 is TGCAGCGTTGAACTTCCGGGTAGCACTGAAGCTTTCTTT. This sequence encodes CSVELPGSTEAFF.

The chain couples TRBV4-1 to TRBJ1-3; D gene unclear. The length of the CDR3 is 14 residues. V dropped 6 bases and J dropped 4 bases, with 13 bases sitting between them. Per germline, CDR1 MGHRA and CDR2 YSYEKL. This CDR3 is CASSFGSAGNTIYF. The CDR3 DNA follows: TGCGCCAGCAGTTTCGGGTCTGCAGGAAACACCATATATTTT.

The chain combines TRBV5-1 with TRBJ1-1; 8 positions agree with TRBD1. Germline CDR1 SGHRS, CDR2 YFSETQ. The junction had 7 bases not matched to a gene; V was cut back by 3 bases and J by 3 bases. CDR3 length: 15 amino acids. In DNA, the CDR3 is TGCGCCAGCAGCTCGGAAACAGGGGGTTACACTGAAGCTTTCTTT. Protein sequence: CASSSETGGYTEAFF. Looking up the rest from reference TRBV5-1 and TRBJ1-1 gives the full variable domain: KAGVTQTPRYLIKTRGQQVTLSCSPISGHRSVSWYQQTPGQGLQFLFEYFSETQRNKGNFPGRFSGRQFSNSRSEMNVSTLELGDSALYLCASSSETGGYTEAFFGQGTRLTVV.

This chain links TRBV5-6 with TRBJ2-7, with D tentatively TRBD1 (6 bases). This CDR3 has 13 amino acids. Trimming left V 6 bases short and J 0 bases short, with 10 bases between. Germline CDR1 reads SGHDT; CDR2 reads YYEEEE. In DNA form, the CDR3 reads TGTGCCAGCACCCTAGGGGGCTCCTACGAGCAGTACTTC. Amino acids: CASTLGGSYEQYF.

The chain carries TRBV7-2 and TRBJ1-1; D gene uncertain. CDR3 length equals 13 residues. Germline loops: CDR1 SGHTA, CDR2 FQGNSA. V lost 6 bases to trimming and J lost 5 bases, with 13 bases between them. CDR3: CASRFNPRTEAFF. CDR3 sequence (DNA): TGTGCCAGCAGGTTTAACCCTAGAACTGAAGCTTTCTTT.

The gene calls are TRBV6-1 and TRBJ2-7; the D is unclear. Looked up from germline, CDR1 is MNHNS and CDR2 is SASEGT. V lost 3 bases, J lost 3 bases, and 9 bases lay in between. CDR3 length: 13 residues. The CDR3 nucleotides read TGTGCCAGCAGTGAGAACAGAGTCTACGAGCAGTACTTC. Translation: CASSENRVYEQYF.

The chain is built from TRBV19 and TRBJ2-1, with TRBD2 matching 14 bases. The germline V gene has CDR1 LNHDA and CDR2 SQIVND (reference sequence). This CDR3 region has 15 residues. The V gene end was trimmed by 6 bases and the J gene end by 8 bases; junction bases not matched to a gene: 6. The CDR3 reads CASSPPGLAGDEQFF. The CDR3 nucleotides read TGTGCCAGTAGCCCTCCGGGACTAGCGGGAGATGAGCAGTTCTTC.

The rearrangement uses TRBV7-6 and TRBJ2-2, with 10 nucleotides matching TRBD1. This CDR3 has 16 amino acids. Germline V gene data show CDR1 as SGHVS and CDR2 as FNYEAQ. With V trimmed by 3 bases and J by 5 bases, 6 bases remained unmatched. Here the CDR3 reads CASSFRQGAVTGELFF. CDR3 coding DNA: TGTGCCAGCAGCTTCCGACAGGGGGCGGTTACCGGGGAGCTGTTTTTT.

The CDR3 is CASSYTGYEQYF. CDR3 sequence (DNA): TGTGCCAGCAGTTATACAGGTTACGAGCAGTACTTC. J is TRBJ2-7 and V is TRBV27; D perhaps matches TRBD1 (5 bases). Trimming stripped 4 bases from V and 4 bases from J, with 8 bases between. The CDR3 is 12 residues long. Germline CDR1 MNHEY, CDR2 SMNVEV (reference sequence).

The gene calls are TRBV7-8 and TRBJ2-1, with 9 positions matching TRBD2. J lost 3 bases, V lost 3 bases, and 0 bases had no gene match. The length of the CDR3 is 14 residues. From germline, CDR1 is SGHVS and CDR2 FQNEAQ. This CDR3 reads CASSFSGSYNEQFF. In nucleotides, the CDR3 is TGTGCCAGCAGCTTTAGCGGGAGCTACAATGAGCAGTTCTTC.

The V gene is TRBV9, the J gene TRBJ2-7, with 8 bases matching TRBD2. CDR1 and CDR2 (germline): SGDLS, YYNGEE. The V segment lost 3 bases and the J segment 3 bases; nucleotides outside the gene matches: 5. CDR3 length: 14 amino acids. The CDR3 loop reads CASSAVAGGYEQYF. The CDR3 nucleotides are TGTGCCAGCAGCGCCGTTGCGGGAGGCTACGAGCAGTACTTC.

This chain uses TRBV29-1 with TRBJ2-1, with TRBD2 identical over 10 bases. V was pared by 1 base and J by 9 bases, with 12 bases of the junction left unmatched. The germline V gene encodes CDR1 SQVTM and CDR2 ANQGSEA. CDR3 length: 16 residues. CDR3 residues: CSVEGGSGGATGEQFF. CDR3 DNA sequence: TGCAGCGTTGAAGGAGGCAGCGGGGGGGCCACGGGTGAGCAGTTCTTC.

As concerns this clone: Relative to the germline gene, one junction end is altered; a read error may explain this. V is TRBV27 and J is TRBJ2-7; 9 bases agree with TRBD1. CDR3 length: 13 amino acids. Germline-derived CDR1 and CDR2 are MNHEY and SMNVEV (reference sequence). The CDR3 is CAGRDRDLHEQYF. For the CDR3, the DNA is TGTGCCGGCAGGGACAGGGACCTCCACGAGCAGTACTTC.

This clone has just a few counts. The chain joins TRBV7-8 to TRBJ2-6, with 13 bases matching TRBD2. The J segment lost 1 base and the V segment lost 5 bases, leaving 11 bases of the junction unmatched. Looked up from germline, CDR1 is SGHVS and CDR2 is FQNEAQ. The CDR3 has 20 residues. DNA of the CDR3: TGTGCCAGCAGCATTGGGACTAGCGGGACCATTCCATCTGGGGCCAACGTCCTGACTTTC. Residues: CASSIGTSGTIPSGANVLTF.

The chain links TRBV5-4 to TRBJ1-5, with TRBD1 as a possible D gene (6 bases). Trimming stripped 0 bases from V and 7 bases from J, with 14 bases between. The CDR3 covers 15 residues. Germline CDR1 and CDR2: SGHNT and YYREEE (reference sequence). In DNA form, the CDR3 reads TGTGCCAGCAGCTTGGGCGGGGGCGCGGGGCAGCCCCAGCATTTT. Amino acid sequence: CASSLGGGAGQPQHF.

The chain combines TRBV7-8 with TRBJ2-3; maybe TRBD2 (6 bases). Germline lookup yields CDR1 SGHVS and CDR2 FQNEAQ. Trimming took 5 bases from V and 5 from J, leaving 17 bases between them. This CDR3 contains 15 residues. The CDR3 sequence is CASSVSSGAGDTQYF. The CDR3, as DNA: TGTGCCAGCAGCGTATCCTCGGGAGCGGGAGATACGCAGTATTTT.

This clone was seen only a few times. The V and J genes are TRBV21-1 and TRBJ1-1; the D call TRBD1 from the table was never checked on the DNA. TRBV21-1 is reported as a pseudogene. The CDR3 is 19 residues long. The CDR3 sequence: CASSALTTCNPHGDTEAFF. CDR3 coding DNA: TGTGCCAGCAGCGCCCTTACGACGTGTAATCCGCATGGGGACACCGAAGCCTTCTTT.

V is TRBV7-2 and J is TRBJ2-5, with 12 nucleotides matching TRBD1. The CDR3 has 16 residues. With V trimmed by 4 bases and J by 4 bases, 7 bases remained unmatched. CDR1 and CDR2 from the germline V gene are SGHTA and FQGNSA. The CDR3 protein is CASSSPGQGARETQYF. Here the CDR3 DNA reads TGTGCCAGCAGCTCCCCGGGACAGGGGGCGCGAGAGACCCAGTACTTC.

The V call is TRBV5-4, the J call TRBJ2-5; tentative D call: TRBD2 (5 bases). Germline V gene lookup returns CDR1 SGHNT and CDR2 YYREEE (reference sequence). The CDR3 runs to 8 residues. This CDR3 reads CPRGAQYF. The CDR3 DNA sequence: TGTCCTCGGGGAGCCCAGTACTTC. Drawing the rest from reference TRBV5-4 and TRBJ2-5, the complete variable domain is ETGVTQSPTHLIKTRGQQVTLRCSSQSGHNTVSWYQQALGQGPQFIFQYYREEENGRGNFPPRFSGLQFPNYSSELNVNALELDDSALYLCPRGAQYFGPGTRLLVL.

CDR3 in amino acids: CASSLGGGLIAETQYF. CDR3 bases: TGTGCCAGCAGCCTCGGGGGAGGCTTGATAGCAGAGACCCAGTACTTC. The gene calls are TRBV9 and TRBJ2-5; D is perhaps TRBD2 (6 bases). This CDR3 comprises 16 residues. Between the trimmed V and J ends, which lost 4 bases and 4 bases, there was a span of 20 bases. CDR1 is SGDLS and CDR2 is YYNGEE in the germline V gene.